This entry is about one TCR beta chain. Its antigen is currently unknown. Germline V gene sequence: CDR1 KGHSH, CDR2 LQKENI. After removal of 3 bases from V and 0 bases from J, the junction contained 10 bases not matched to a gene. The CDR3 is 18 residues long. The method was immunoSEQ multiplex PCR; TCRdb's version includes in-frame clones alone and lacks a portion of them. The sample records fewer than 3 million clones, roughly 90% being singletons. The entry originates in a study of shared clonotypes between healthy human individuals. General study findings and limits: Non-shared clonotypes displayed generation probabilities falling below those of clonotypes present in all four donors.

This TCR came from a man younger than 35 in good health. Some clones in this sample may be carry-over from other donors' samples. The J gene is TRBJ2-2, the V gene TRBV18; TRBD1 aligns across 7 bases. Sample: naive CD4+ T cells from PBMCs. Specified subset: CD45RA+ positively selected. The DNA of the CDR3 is TGTGCCAGCTCACCGCTCCGGACAGGCAACACGAACACCGGGGAGCTGTTTTTT. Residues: CASSPLRTGNTNTGELFF.